A single TCR beta chain is shown here with its context. No antigen is known for it. Base-call qualities are not available, and no considerably larger clone is one nucleotide away. The library was obtained by the immunoSEQ multiplex PCR assay. The multiplex PCR relied on a mix of 60 forward primers for TCR Vbeta segments and 13 reverse primers for TCR Jbeta segments. Amplification of the CDR3 region of rearranged TCR beta genes was performed with a multiplex PCR assay on genomic DNA. Amplified TCR beta libraries were sequenced as 87-base-pair reads on the Illumina HiSeq System. The authors' analysis ran thus. A later analysis counted tens of millions of unique TCR beta chains across the 650 to 700 repertoires, and 9.5 million to 11 million of these chains were shared by at least two donors. To remove PCR and sequencing errors, raw reads were error-corrected and collapsed into unique sequences using a nearest-neighbor algorithm that merged closely related sequences. Alignment of CDR3 sequences to IMGT reference sequences was used to assign V, D and J gene segments. Each retained sequence needed at least a six-nucleotide match to both a V gene segment and a J gene segment. A rearrangement counted as productive if the CDR3 had no stop codons and remained in frame with V and J, and every other rearrangement counted as non-productive. Following IMGT convention, CDR3 was defined as the stretch from the second conserved V-encoded cysteine up to the conserved J-encoded phenylalanine. The earlier analysis of approximately 500 of the donors excluded sequences that lacked an unambiguous match to a single V gene segment. In an earlier analysis of about 590 of the donors, a V segment was called functional when productive rearrangements were above 56.7%, and segregating when the standard deviation between donors exceeded 5%. A statistical classification framework was built for diagnosing cytomegalovirus status from the catalog of TCR beta chain sequences. In a later analysis, V and J genes were assigned by comparing TCR nucleotide sequences against IMGT/GENE-DB human TR gene sequences. In a later analysis, CDR3 sequences and most-parsimonious VDJ recombination scenarios were assigned using the TCRdist pipeline. In a later analysis, every TCR beta chain was defined by the combination of its CDR3 amino acid sequence and its V-gene family, and reads without a unique V-gene family were dropped. As a way to deal with suspected cross-contamination and a sequencing artifact, a later analysis dropped 450 to 600 nucleotide sequences that were highly shared and had low generation probability. In a later analysis, a clonal expansion index was calculated for each public chain from normalized within-repertoire ranks of inferred template counts. In a later analysis, generation probabilities were computed using a VDJ recombination model fitted to out-of-frame rearrangements, and the results were checked against IGoR. In a later analysis, hypergeometric tests were used to score TCR-TCR, TCR-HLA and TCR-CMV co-occurrence, with a repertoire-size bias correction applied to TCR pairs. To estimate false discovery rates, a later analysis permuted the HLA or CMV assignments 20 times. A later analysis grouped co-occurring TCRs with DBSCAN, adding TCRdist sequence similarity when clustering within HLA-allele-positive subsets. For co-occurrence clustering, repertoires with fewer than 30,000 or more than 120,000 public chains were excluded, along with roughly 5 repertoires with anomalous nucleotide sharing. Not all clones reach the TCRdb copy of this immuneACCESS table, which keeps in-frame sequences only. Checked studies attribute under half of the gap to unresolved V genes and leave the rest unexplained. That table furnishes V, J and clone size, whereas the DNA furnished D and trimming. Present in this sample are around 170,000 clones, roughly 70% of which were seen just once. The ten largest clones capture roughly 1.6% of the sample.

Reading the germline V gene gives CDR1 SGDLS and CDR2 YYNGEE. Germline trimming: 0 bases from V, 4 bases from J; junction bases outside gene matches: 6. Reading from cysteine to phenylalanine, the CDR3 counts 15 amino acids. The sequence is cut down to CDR3 DNA, 45 bases in frame from base 1. This sample is part of a study of cytomegalovirus exposure and HLA in healthy donors (TCRdb year 2017). For context, the study as a whole: An earlier analysis of roughly 500 of the donors reported 276 Gb of sequence data and 95 million to 140 million unique TCR beta sequences obtained from 150 million to 200 million T cells. An early release covering more than 500 HLA-typed donors comprised 250 to 350 gigabases of sequencing data and roughly 85 million unique TCR sequences. Of the roughly 400 genotyped donors, 75% to 85% were placed in the genetic ancestry cluster associated with self-reported Caucasian donors. The study was designed to test whether signatures of past pathogen exposure could be identified by cataloging public T cell receptors. Using immunosequencing, the study profiled T cell repertoires from 640 or so subjects and related those repertoires to cytomegalovirus serostatus. Besides the first cohort of more than 650 subjects, a separate validation cohort made up of 90 to 150 different subjects was used. To predict cytomegalovirus infection status, the study brought together high-throughput TCR immunosequencing, statistical association of individual TCRs with disease status, and machine learning. A later analysis re-examined previously published TCR beta repertoires from about 670 donors and added high-resolution HLA genotyping to investigate patterns of TCR occurrence. Rather than using new phenotypic data, the later analysis identified candidate immune exposures from TCR beta sequences and from how often those sequences occurred across donors. In an earlier analysis of 500 to 650 of the donors, high-throughput TCR beta sequencing was used to judge whether each TCR beta V gene segment behaved as functional or pseudogenic. Donor age, sex, ethnicity and CMV serostatus were compiled alongside the repertoire data. In a later genetic analysis, genome-wide SNP genotypes for about 55% of the roughly 700 donors were used, and that subset was treated as a discovery cohort. All discovery cohort repertoires had been generated using a single sequencing platform. Class I and class II HLA loci were covered by the typing at four-digit resolution. The number of typed donors differed by locus: roughly 620-630 for A, B, C, DRB1 and DQB1; about 520 for DQA1; 606 for DPA1; and some 450 for DPB1. Because of strong linkage in the cohort, five DR-DQ haplotypes were treated as single units for association and clustering. Among several hundred genotyped donors of the cohort, an average of roughly 230,000 unique TCR beta nucleotide sequences was sequenced per donor, of which about 19% were non-productive. Points the paper makes about the study in general: According to a later analysis, TCR association rates differed among HLA loci, with DRB1 alleles showing the most associated TCRs and HLA-C alleles showing the fewest. The presence/absence analyses assumed that sequencing depth was roughly uniform across donors, and that assumption may not be true. A further reported finding was that TCR beta sequences accurately predicted the HLA-A and HLA-B alleles for most subjects in the first cohort. In a later genetic analysis, a missense DCLRE1C variant was associated with V-gene and J-gene trimming of TCR beta chains, and the association was replicated in an independent cohort. HLA typing was unavailable for some donors at each locus, so association tests used only the typed subset. Because counts were too low, approximately 18 rarely observed V segments, including chromosome 9 orphons, were excluded from the earlier analysis of several hundred of the donors. In vitro tests confirmed that a few of the cytomegalovirus-associated TCR beta chains recognize cytomegalovirus antigens. The cohort was sequenced for TCR beta chains only, and without alpha or paired-chain data the features that could be detected were limited. Most TCR sequences were seen in very few donors, while some public TCRs were found in many individuals. In an earlier analysis of some 500 of the donors, most TCR beta V segments appeared in productive rearrangements about 87% or about 30% of the time, broadly matching IMGT annotations. The only immune exposure information available for the cohort was CMV serostatus. Strong co-occurrence of HLA alleles, especially DR and DQ, made assigning TCR associations to individual alleles difficult. Linkage disequilibrium might explain the correlated functional status among segregating V segments, but an unknown experimental factor could not be ruled out. The authors suggested that the approach could potentially be generalized to other disease states and immunological phenotypes. A cluster of highly shared sequence variants was judged likely to be a technical artifact of the sequencing pipeline. Compared with the roughly 670-donor mean, donors in an Asian-associated ancestry cluster had fewer N-insertions in productive TCRs, according to a later genetic analysis. In a later analysis, HLA-associated TCR beta chains showed more clonal expansion and lower generation probabilities than non-associated chains that were equally common. At a false discovery rate of 0.05, a later analysis linked 16,951 TCR beta sequences to specific HLA alleles. In a later analysis, most CMV-associated TCR beta chains were found to appear HLA-restricted, with HLA associations seemingly driven largely by CMV exposure. Some IMGT-functional V segments, including TRBV6-2 and TRBV6-3, could not be distinguished by the 87-base-pair reads and were therefore excluded. The classifier was reported to diagnose cytomegalovirus status with high specificity and sensitivity in both the original and validation cohorts. In a later analysis, several top co-occurrence clusters were reported to appear linked to parvovirus B19, influenza, CMV and Epstein-Barr virus. The study listed around 160 TCR beta chains as associated with cytomegalovirus.

The cohort consisted of hundreds of healthy bone marrow donors. Cohort members were all nominally healthy when sampled, although unrecorded immune exposures were likely present. The donor tested CMV seronegative, placing the donor among the 300 to 450 seronegative members of the cohort. A peripheral blood sample was collected from each donor, and TCR beta sequencing was performed on peripheral blood mononuclear cells. Genomic DNA was extracted from the blood cell samples with the Qiagen DNeasy Blood Extraction Kit. Sequences were obtained from PBMCs. The receptor chain draws on TRBV9 and TRBJ1-1; a stretch of 7 junction bases matches TRBD1. The sequence came from a girl between 10 and 17 years old in good health and CMV-seronegative. In nucleotide form, the sequence is TGTGCCAGCAGCGTAGGACAGGGTATGTCCACTGAAGCTTTCTTT. Its translation is CASSVGQGMSTEAFF.